Detailed here is one T cell receptor (beta chain). Antigen: not known. The data derive from a study of cytomegalovirus exposure and HLA in healthy donors. Whole-study results and caveats: Sequencing artifact likely explains a cluster of highly shared sequence variants.

Germline values: CDR1 MDHEN, CDR2 SYDVKM. The ends lost 6 bases at V and 10 bases at J; junction bases unmatched: 14. CDR3 length: 16 amino acids. Researchers ran the PCR with 60 Vbeta and 13 Jbeta primers. This table comes from immunoSEQ multiplex PCR, and its TCRdb copy is limited to in-frame clones, with some not included. Of 200,000 to 300,000 clones in the sample, 70% to 90% were seen once. The chain links TRBV28 to TRBJ1-6, with 8 positions matching TRBD1. The TCR sequence derives from a woman in her forties in good health and CMV-seropositive. Sequences were obtained from PBMCs. The CDR3 loop is CASSLQRTGLLSPLHF. The CDR3 DNA reads TGTGCCAGCAGCTTACAGCGGACAGGGTTATTGTCACCCCTCCACTTT.